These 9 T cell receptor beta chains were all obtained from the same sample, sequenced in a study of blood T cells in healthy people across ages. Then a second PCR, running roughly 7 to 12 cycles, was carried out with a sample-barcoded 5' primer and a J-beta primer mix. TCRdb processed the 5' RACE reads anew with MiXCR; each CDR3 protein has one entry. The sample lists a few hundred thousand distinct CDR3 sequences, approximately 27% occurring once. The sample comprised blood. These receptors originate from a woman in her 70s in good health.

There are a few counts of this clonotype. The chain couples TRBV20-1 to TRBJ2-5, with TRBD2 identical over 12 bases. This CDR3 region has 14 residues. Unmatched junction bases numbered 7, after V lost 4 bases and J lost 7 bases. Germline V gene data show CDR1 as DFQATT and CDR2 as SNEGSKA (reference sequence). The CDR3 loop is CSATLAGGGGTQYF. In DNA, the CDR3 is TGCAGTGCTACACTAGCGGGGGGCGGGGGGACCCAGTACTTC.

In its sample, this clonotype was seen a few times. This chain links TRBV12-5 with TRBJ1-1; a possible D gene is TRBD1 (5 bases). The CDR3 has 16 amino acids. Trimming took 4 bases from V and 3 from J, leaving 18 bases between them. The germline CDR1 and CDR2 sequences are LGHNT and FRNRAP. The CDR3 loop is CASGSQGKGWDTEAFF. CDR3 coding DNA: TGTGCTAGTGGTTCCCAGGGAAAAGGGTGGGACACTGAAGCTTTCTTT.

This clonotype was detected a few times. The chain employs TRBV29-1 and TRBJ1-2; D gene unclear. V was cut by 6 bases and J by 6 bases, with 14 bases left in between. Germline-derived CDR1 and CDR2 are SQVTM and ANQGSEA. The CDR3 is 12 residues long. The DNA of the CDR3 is TGCAGCGTCGGCGACGGTCGGCATGGCTACACCTTC. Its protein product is CSVGDGRHGYTF.

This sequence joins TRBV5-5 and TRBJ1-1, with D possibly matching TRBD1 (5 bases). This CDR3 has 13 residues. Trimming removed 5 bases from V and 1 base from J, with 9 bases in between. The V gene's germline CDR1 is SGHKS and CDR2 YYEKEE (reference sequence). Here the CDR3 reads CASRMTANTEAFF. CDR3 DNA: TGTGCCAGCAGGATGACAGCGAACACTGAAGCTTTCTTT.

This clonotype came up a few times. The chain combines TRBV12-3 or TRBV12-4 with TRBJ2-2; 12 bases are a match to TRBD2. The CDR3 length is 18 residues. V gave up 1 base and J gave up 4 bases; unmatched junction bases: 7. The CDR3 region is CASSLVDRTSGVTGELFF. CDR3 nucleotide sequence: TGTGCCAGCAGTTTAGTCGACCGGACTAGCGGGGTCACCGGGGAGCTGTTTTTT.

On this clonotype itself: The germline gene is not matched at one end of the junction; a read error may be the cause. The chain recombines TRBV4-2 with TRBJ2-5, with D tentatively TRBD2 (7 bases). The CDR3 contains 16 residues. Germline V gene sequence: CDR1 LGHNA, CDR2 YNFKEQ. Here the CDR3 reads CAGSQVHGGAGETQYF. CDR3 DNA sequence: TGTGCCGGCAGCCAAGTCCATGGGGGGGCCGGGGAGACCCAGTACTTC.

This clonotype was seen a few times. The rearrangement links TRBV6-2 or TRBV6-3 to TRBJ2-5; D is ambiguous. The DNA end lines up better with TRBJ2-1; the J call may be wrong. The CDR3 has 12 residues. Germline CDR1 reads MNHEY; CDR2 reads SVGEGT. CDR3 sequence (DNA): TGTGCCAGCAGCTCTCTCTTTAATGAGCAGTTCTTC. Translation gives CASSSLFNEQFF.

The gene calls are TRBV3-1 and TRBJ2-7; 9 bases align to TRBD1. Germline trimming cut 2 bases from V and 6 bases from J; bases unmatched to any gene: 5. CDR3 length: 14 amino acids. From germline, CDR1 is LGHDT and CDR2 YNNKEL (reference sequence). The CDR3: CASSQPGQGIEQYF. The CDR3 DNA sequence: TGTGCCAGCAGCCAACCCGGACAGGGGATCGAGCAGTACTTC.

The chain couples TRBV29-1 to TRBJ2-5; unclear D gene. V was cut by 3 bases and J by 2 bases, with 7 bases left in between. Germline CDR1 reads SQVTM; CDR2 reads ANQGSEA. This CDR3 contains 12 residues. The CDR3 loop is CSVDSQQETQYF. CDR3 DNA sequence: TGCAGCGTTGATAGCCAGCAAGAGACCCAGTACTTC.